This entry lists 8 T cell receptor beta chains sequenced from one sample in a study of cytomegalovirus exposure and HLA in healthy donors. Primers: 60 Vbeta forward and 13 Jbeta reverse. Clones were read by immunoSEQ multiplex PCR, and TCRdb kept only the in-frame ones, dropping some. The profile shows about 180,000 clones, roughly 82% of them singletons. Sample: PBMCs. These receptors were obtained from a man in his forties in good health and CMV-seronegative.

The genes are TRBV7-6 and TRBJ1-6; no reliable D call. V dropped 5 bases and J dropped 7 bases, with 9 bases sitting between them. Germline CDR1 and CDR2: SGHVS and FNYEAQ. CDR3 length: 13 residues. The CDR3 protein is CASSAGINSPLHF. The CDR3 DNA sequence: TGTGCCAGCAGCGCGGGCATAAATTCACCCCTCCACTTT.

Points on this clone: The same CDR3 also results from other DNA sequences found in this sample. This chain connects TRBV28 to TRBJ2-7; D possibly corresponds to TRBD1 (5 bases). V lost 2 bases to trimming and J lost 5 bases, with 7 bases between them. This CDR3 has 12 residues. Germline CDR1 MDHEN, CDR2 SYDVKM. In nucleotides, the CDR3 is TGTGCCAGCAGTTTACAGGGTAACGAGCAGTACTTC. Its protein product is CASSLQGNEQYF.

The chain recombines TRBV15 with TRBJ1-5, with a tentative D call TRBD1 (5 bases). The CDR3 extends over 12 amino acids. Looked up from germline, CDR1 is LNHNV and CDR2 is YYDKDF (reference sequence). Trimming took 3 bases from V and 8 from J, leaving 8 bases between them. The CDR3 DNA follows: TGTGCCACCAGCAGGGGAGGGGAGCCCCAGCATTTT. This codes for CATSRGGEPQHF.

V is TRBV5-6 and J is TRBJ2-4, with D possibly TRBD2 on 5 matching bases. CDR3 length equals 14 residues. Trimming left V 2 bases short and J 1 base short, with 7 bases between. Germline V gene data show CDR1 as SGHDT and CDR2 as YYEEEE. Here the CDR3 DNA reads TGTGCCAGCAGCTTTCGGGGTGCCAAAAACATTCAGTACTTC. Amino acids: CASSFRGAKNIQYF. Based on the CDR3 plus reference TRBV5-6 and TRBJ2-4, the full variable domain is DAGVTQSPTHLIKTRGQQVTLRCSPKSGHDTVSWYQQALGQGPQFIFQYYEEEERQRGNFPDRFSGHQFPNYSSELNVNALLLGDSALYLCASSFRGAKNIQYFGAGTRLSVL.

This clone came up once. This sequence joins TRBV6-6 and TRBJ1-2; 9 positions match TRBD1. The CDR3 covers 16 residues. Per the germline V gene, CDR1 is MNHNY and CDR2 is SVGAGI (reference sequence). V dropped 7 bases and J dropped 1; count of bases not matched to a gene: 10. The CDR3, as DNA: TGTGCCAGCACCTCGGGACAGGGTAGGAGTAACTATGGCTACACCTTC. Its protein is CASTSGQGRSNYGYTF.

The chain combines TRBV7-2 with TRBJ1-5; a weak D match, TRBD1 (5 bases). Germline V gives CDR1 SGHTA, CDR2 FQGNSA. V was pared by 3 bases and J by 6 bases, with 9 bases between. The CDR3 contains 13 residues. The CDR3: CASSFFTGQPQHF. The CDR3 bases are TGTGCCAGCAGCTTCTTCACAGGTCAGCCCCAGCATTTT.

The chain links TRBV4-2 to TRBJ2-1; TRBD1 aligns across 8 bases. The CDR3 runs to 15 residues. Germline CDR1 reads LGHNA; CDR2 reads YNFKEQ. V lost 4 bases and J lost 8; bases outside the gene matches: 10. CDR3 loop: CASSRGQARSDEQFF. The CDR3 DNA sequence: TGTGCCAGCAGCCGGGGACAGGCTAGAAGCGATGAGCAGTTCTTC.

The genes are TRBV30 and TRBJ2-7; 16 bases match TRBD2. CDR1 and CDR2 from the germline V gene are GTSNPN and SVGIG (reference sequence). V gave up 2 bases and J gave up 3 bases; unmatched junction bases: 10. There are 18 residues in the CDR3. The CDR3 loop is CAWSPSGTSGRASYEQYF. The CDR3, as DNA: TGTGCCTGGAGTCCCTCCGGGACTAGCGGGAGGGCCAGCTACGAGCAGTACTTC.